A single sample gave rise to the 14 T cell receptor beta chains below, sequenced in a study of PD-L1 blockade in urothelial cancer. Measured with immunoSEQ multiplex PCR; TCRdb has only the in-frame clones, and not every one. Among fewer than 50,000 clones listed, 86% were seen once. Time point described: peripheral blood 6 weeks after treatment start. Sequencing was performed on PBMCs, taken around atezolizumab (anti-PD-L1) treatment. Every receptor here comes from a man aged 55 to 70 with urothelial cancer.

This chain joins TRBV6-1 and TRBJ1-3; the match to TRBD1 covers 7 bases. V trimming: 4 bases; J trimming: 0 bases; junction bases outside the gene matches: 9. Germline V lookup: CDR1 MNHNS, CDR2 SASEGT. This CDR3 has 17 amino acids. The CDR3 region has the DNA TGTGCCAGCAGTGTTCGACAGGGAATAGGCTCTGGAAACACCATATATTTT. It is translated as CASSVRQGIGSGNTIYF.

J is TRBJ2-7 and V is TRBV15; perhaps TRBD1 as D (6 bases). CDR3 size: 15 residues. V was cut by 1 base and J by 5 bases, with 15 bases left in between. Germline loops: CDR1 LNHNV, CDR2 YYDKDF (reference sequence). CDR3 sequence reads: CATSRGQGSIDEQYF. CDR3 coding DNA: TGTGCCACCAGCAGAGGGCAGGGGTCAATCGACGAGCAGTACTTC.

The chain combines TRBV5-1 with TRBJ2-5; 7 bases match TRBD2. This CDR3 spans 16 amino acids. The V segment lost 5 bases and the J segment 1 base; nucleotides outside the gene matches: 11. Germline lookup yields CDR1 SGHRS and CDR2 YFSETQ. The CDR3 sequence: CASRTGGTTLQETQYF. The CDR3 bases are TGCGCCAGCAGGACCGGGGGGACTACCCTCCAAGAGACCCAGTACTTC.

The gene calls are TRBV15 and TRBJ2-1; no reliable D call. The CDR3 spans 11 residues. CDR1 and CDR2 from the germline V gene are LNHNV and YYDKDF (reference sequence). V dropped 3 bases and J dropped 5 bases, with 2 bases sitting between them. CDR3 in amino acids: CATSSNNEQFF. In DNA, the CDR3 is TGTGCCACCAGCAGTAACAATGAGCAGTTCTTC.

This clone was found once. The rearrangement links TRBV5-1 to TRBJ2-5, with TRBD1 matching over 11 bases. There are 16 residues in the CDR3. Looked up from germline, CDR1 is SGHRS and CDR2 is YFSETQ. The junction had 9 bases not matched to a gene; V was cut back by 4 bases and J by 4 bases. The CDR3 sequence: CASSTTGTGGGETQYF. CDR3 nucleotides: TGCGCCAGCAGCACTACCGGGACAGGGGGGGGAGAGACCCAGTACTTC.

The chain couples TRBV19 to TRBJ2-1, with 9 positions matching TRBD1. The ends lost 3 bases at V and 14 bases at J; junction bases unmatched: 2. CDR3 length: 11 residues. From germline, CDR1 is LNHDA and CDR2 SQIVND (reference sequence). As DNA, the CDR3 is TGTGCCAGTAGTATCAGGGACAGGGAGTTCTTC. Its protein is CASSIRDREFF.

The rearrangement joins TRBV5-3 to TRBJ2-7; D may be TRBD2 (7 bases). TRBV5-3 is an open reading frame, and its role is uncertain. This CDR3 comprises 14 residues. Between the trimmed V and J ends, which lost 4 bases and 2 bases, there was a span of 13 bases. In DNA, the CDR3 is TGTGCCAGAAGCGAGGGGGGGAGGGCCTACGAGCAGTACTTC. Protein: CARSEGGRAYEQYF.

The chain combines TRBV6-6 with TRBJ1-2, with 7 bases aligning to TRBD1. The ends lost 0 bases at V and 2 bases at J; junction bases unmatched: 3. The V gene's germline CDR1 is MNHNY and CDR2 SVGAGI (reference sequence). The CDR3 is 15 amino acids. The CDR3 region has the DNA TGTGCCAGCAGTTACTCGCAAGGGGGCAACTATGGCTACACCTTC. This gives the protein CASSYSQGGNYGYTF.

V gene TRBV15 combines with J gene TRBJ2-7; a weak D match, TRBD1 (6 bases). Trimming took 0 bases from V and 6 from J, leaving 15 bases between them. Germline assignment: CDR1 LNHNV and CDR2 YYDKDF (reference sequence). There are 15 residues in the CDR3. Written as DNA, the CDR3 is TGTGCCACCAGCAGAGATGCACAGGGACGCTCCGAGCAGTACTTC. This codes for CATSRDAQGRSEQYF.

The rearrangement uses TRBV15 and TRBJ2-2, with 10 nucleotides matching TRBD1. CDR1 and CDR2 from the germline V gene are LNHNV and YYDKDF (reference sequence). The CDR3 length is 14 residues. The trim removed 3 bases at V and 5 bases at J, leaving 0 bases unmatched. The DNA of the CDR3 is TGTGCCACCAGCAGGGGACAGGGGACCGGGGAGCTGTTTTTT. Translating it yields CATSRGQGTGELFF.

This clone came up a few times. The chain is built from TRBV6-1 and TRBJ1-1; D gene ambiguous. V dropped 10 bases and J dropped 4 bases, with 13 bases sitting between them. Germline lookup yields CDR1 MNHNS and CDR2 SASEGT. The CDR3 is 12 residues long. The CDR3 spells CAIFTRSTEAFF. The CDR3 bases are TGTGCCATCTTCACTAGAAGCACTGAAGCTTTCTTT.

The chain has TRBV29-1 and TRBJ2-1; perhaps TRBD2 as D (6 bases). This CDR3 has 15 residues. CDR1 SQVTM and CDR2 ANQGSEA come from the germline V gene. Between the trimmed V and J ends, which lost 4 bases and 2 bases, there was a span of 15 bases. CDR3 DNA: TGCAGCGTTGTGCACCCCGGGAGTGCCTACAATGAGCAGTTCTTC. Translated, it gives CSVVHPGSAYNEQFF.

This clone was seen only once. The chain is built from TRBV19 and TRBJ1-2; D perhaps matches TRBD1 (6 bases). The ends were cut back, 4 bases at V and 2 bases at J, with 8 bases in the middle. The CDR3 runs to 13 residues. Germline V lookup: CDR1 LNHDA, CDR2 SQIVND (reference sequence). CDR3 sequence reads: CASSTDRNYGYTF. In DNA, the CDR3 is TGTGCCAGTAGTACTGACAGGAACTATGGCTACACCTTC.

The genes are TRBV6-1 and TRBJ2-5; 14 bases align to TRBD2. This CDR3 spans 15 amino acids. Germline CDR1 and CDR2: MNHNS and SASEGT. J gave up 4 bases and V 4 bases, and 2 bases lay outside the gene matches. The CDR3 DNA sequence: TGTGCCAGCAGTGGGGGACTAGCGGGAGCAGAGACCCAGTACTTC. Its protein product is CASSGGLAGAETQYF.